The clone carrying this T cell receptor beta chain was picked up a small number of times. Its antigen is undetermined. The time point: persistent/refractory GD, antithyroid drugs over 5 years with positive TRAb. PBMC-extracted RNA yielded the TCR library. Trimming took 5 bases from V and 7 from J; bases not matched to a gene: 18. The V gene's germline CDR1 is SGHTA and CDR2 FQGNSA. The CDR3 runs 17 residues. Libraries of TCR beta came from iRepertoire HTBI primers plus Arm-PCR of CDR3 regions. MiXCR was run by TCRdb on the multiplex PCR reads, yielding one entry per CDR3 protein. The table has approximately 470,000 distinct CDR3 sequences, around 21% seen once. This sample is part of a study of regulatory T cells in long-lasting Graves disease. About the research overall: In persistent Graves' disease, antithyroid drugs had been taken for over 5 years and TSH receptor antibodies stayed positive. Whole-study findings and limits: TRBV28, TRBJ1-2 and TRBJ2-5 were segments that persistent disease favored.

The gene calls are TRBV7-2 and TRBJ2-3; 7 bases line up with TRBD2. The receptor was isolated from a female donor with Graves disease. The sample was peripheral blood mononuclear cells (PBMCs), taken when the disease was refractory, from a patient treated with antithyroid drugs. The CDR3 DNA sequence: TGTGCCAGCAGCCGCGACCTGGGGACGGGAGGCGGAAATACGCAGTATTTT. As protein: CASSRDLGTGGGNTQYF.